This T cell receptor beta chain was recovered during a study of T-cell memory formation after mild COVID-19. The study, taken as a whole, reports: CD4+ bias marked clones expanding day 15 to 37, unlike balanced contracting clones. Shrinking CD4+ clones resided mostly in CM and EM, and CD8+ ones in EMRA. Pre-infection memory harbored some responding clones, suggesting cross-reactive memory joined.

This clonotype was seen a handful of times. What it recognizes is unknown. TCRdb fed the 5' RACE reads into MiXCR, producing one record per CDR3 protein. This sample has approximately 340,000 distinct CDR3 sequences, with 10% to 15% found just once. This CDR3 region has 14 residues. V was clipped by 5 bases and J by 3 bases, with 11 bases between them. Germline V gene data show CDR1 as LNHNV and CDR2 as YYDKDF (reference sequence). The sample consisted of PBMCs or a T cell subset sorted from them (not recorded which). The chain couples TRBV15 to TRBJ1-5; D call uncertain. The source is a man younger than 35 who had mild COVID-19 (a few samples of this study predate the infection). Cell type and time point are not known. CDR3 region: CATSRPGINQPQHF. DNA of the CDR3: TGTGCCACCAGCCGCCCCGGGATCAATCAGCCCCAGCATTTT.